The table lists the clone carrying this T cell receptor beta chain with a count of one. Its antigen is not known. The source of the sample is a study of shared clonotypes between healthy human individuals. The CDR3 has 15 residues. Trimming pared 2 bases from V and 3 bases from J, leaving 11 bases between. The germline CDR1 and CDR2 sequences are MNHEY and SMNVEV (reference sequence). Study-level findings and limits: What naive subsets generally showed was a larger estimated richness than memory subsets showed.

The method was immunoSEQ multiplex PCR; TCRdb's version includes in-frame clones alone and lacks a portion of them. The repertoire holds 950,000 to 1,200,000 clones, with roughly 80% as singletons. Those who donated were healthy HIV-negative adults, with no recent acute infections or vaccinations reported. CD4+ cells were split into CD45RA+ naive and CD45RA-negative memory subsets. The sequenced material came from memory CD4+ T cells from PBMCs. Subset specified: CD45RA-negative fraction. The sequence came from a young man in good health. Some clones in this sample may be carry-over from other donors' samples. This rearrangement joins TRBV27 to TRBJ2-1; D remains unclear. CDR3 DNA: TGTGCCAGCAGTTTAGGGTTTAGCAGCTACAATGAGCAGTTCTTC. This translates into CASSLGFSSYNEQFF.